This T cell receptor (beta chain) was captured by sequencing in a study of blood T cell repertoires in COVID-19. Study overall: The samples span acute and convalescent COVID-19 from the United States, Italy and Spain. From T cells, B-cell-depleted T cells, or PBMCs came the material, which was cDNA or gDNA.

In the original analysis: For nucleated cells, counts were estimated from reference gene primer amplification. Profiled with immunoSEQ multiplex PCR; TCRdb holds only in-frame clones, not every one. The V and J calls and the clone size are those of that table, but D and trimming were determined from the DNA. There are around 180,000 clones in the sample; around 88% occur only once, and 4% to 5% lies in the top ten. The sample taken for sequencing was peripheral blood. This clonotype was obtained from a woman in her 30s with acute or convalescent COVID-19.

Written as DNA, the CDR3 is TGTGCCAGCAGCCCCGGGACAGGAGGCGGGGAGCTGTTTTTT. Translating it yields CASSPGTGGGELFF. V is TRBV11-3 and J is TRBJ2-2; 8 positions match TRBD1. Germline CDR1 reads SGHNT; CDR2 reads YENEEA. V lost 5 bases to trimming and J lost 7 bases; unmatched junction nucleotides: 6. This CDR3 has 14 amino acids.